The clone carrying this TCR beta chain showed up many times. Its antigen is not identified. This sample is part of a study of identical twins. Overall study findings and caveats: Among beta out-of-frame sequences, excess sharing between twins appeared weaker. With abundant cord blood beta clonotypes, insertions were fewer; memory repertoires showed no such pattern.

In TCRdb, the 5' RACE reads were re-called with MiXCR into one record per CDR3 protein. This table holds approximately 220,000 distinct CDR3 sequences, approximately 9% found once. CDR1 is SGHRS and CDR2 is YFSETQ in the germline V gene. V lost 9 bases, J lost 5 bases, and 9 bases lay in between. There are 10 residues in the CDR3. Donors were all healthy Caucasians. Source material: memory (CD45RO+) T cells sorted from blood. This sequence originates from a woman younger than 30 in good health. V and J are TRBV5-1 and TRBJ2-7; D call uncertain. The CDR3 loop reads CATVRNEQYF. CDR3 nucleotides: TGCGCCACCGTGAGGAACGAGCAGTACTTC.